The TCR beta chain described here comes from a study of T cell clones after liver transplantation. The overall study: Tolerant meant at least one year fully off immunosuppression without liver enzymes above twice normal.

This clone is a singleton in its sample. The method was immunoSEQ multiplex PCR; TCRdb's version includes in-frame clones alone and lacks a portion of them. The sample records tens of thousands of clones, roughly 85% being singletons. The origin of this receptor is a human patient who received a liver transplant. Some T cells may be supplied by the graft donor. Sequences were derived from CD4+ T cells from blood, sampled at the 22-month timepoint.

The CDR3 sequence is CASSLETSGRRNEQFF. The CDR3 bases are TGCGCCAGCAGCTTGGAAACTAGCGGGAGACGCAATGAGCAGTTCTTC. This chain connects TRBV5-1 to TRBJ2-1; 11 positions match TRBD2. There are 16 residues in the CDR3. CDR1 is SGHRS, CDR2 YFSETQ, per germline. Losses at the gene ends were 0 bases for V and 6 bases for J; bases not matched to a gene: 5.